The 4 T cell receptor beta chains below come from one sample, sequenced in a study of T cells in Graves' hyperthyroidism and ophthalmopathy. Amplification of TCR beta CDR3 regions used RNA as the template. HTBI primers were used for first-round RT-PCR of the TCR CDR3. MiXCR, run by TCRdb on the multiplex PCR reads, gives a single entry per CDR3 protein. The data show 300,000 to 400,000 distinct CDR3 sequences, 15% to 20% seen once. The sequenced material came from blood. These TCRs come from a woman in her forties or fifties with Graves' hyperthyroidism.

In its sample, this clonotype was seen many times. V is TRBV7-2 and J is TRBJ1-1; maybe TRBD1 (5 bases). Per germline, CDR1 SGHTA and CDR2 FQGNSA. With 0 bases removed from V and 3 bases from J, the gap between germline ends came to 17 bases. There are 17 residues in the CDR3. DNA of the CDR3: TGTGCCAGCAGCTTAGCGGTCGACCACGGGGCCTACACTGAAGCTTTCTTT. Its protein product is CASSLAVDHGAYTEAFF.

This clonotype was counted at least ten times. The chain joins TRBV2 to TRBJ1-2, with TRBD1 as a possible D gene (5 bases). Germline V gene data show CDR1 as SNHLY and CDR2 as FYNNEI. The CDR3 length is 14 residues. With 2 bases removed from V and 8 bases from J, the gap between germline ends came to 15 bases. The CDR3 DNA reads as TGTGCCAGCAGTGAATTGGGGGGATTGGGAGGCTACACCTTC. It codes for CASSELGGLGGYTF.

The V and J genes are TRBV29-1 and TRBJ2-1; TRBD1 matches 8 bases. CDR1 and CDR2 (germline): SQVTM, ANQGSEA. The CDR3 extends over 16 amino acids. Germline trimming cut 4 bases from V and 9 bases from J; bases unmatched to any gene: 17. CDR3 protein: CSVGYWARDRTIEQFF. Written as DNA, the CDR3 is TGCAGCGTTGGTTACTGGGCGCGGGACAGGACGATTGAGCAGTTCTTC.

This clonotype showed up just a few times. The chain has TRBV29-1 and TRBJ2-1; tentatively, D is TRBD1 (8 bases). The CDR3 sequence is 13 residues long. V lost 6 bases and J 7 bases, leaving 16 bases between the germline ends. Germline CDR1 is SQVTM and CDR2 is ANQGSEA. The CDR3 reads CSVDRGGGNEQFF. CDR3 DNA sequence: TGCAGCGTCGACAGGGGAGGGGGTAATGAGCAGTTCTTC.